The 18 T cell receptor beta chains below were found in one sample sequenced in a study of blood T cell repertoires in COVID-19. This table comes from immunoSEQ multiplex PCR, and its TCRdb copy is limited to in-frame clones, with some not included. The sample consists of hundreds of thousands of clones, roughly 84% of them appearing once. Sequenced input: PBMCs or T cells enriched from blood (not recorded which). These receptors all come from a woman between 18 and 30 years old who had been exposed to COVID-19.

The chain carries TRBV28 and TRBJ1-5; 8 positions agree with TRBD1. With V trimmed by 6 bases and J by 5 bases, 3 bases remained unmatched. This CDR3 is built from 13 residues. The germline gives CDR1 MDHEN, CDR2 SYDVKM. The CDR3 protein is CASRSTGDQPQHF. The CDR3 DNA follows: TGTGCCAGCAGATCGACAGGGGATCAGCCCCAGCATTTT.

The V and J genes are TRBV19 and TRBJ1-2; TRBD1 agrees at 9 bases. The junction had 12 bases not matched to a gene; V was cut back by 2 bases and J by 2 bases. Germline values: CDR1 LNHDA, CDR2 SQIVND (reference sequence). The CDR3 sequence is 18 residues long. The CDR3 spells CASSIIVLGQGLNYGYTF. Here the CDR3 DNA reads TGTGCCAGTAGTATAATTGTTCTGGGACAGGGATTAAACTATGGCTACACCTTC.

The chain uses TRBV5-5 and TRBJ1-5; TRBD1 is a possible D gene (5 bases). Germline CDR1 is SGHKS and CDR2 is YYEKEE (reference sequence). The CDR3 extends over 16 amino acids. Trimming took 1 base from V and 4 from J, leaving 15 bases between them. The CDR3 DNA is TGTGCCAGCAGCTTGAAGGTAAGAGACAGTAATCAGCCCCAGCATTTT. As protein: CASSLKVRDSNQPQHF.

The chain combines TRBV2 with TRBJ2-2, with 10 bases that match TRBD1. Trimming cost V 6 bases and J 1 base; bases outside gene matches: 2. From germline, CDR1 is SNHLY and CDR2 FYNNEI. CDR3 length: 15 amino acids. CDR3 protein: CASRRDRGNTGELFF. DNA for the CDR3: TGTGCCAGCAGGCGGGACAGGGGGAACACCGGGGAGCTGTTTTTT. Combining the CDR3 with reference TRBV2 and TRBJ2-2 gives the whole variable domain EPEVTQTPSHQVTQMGQEVILRCVPISNHLYFYWYRQILGQKVEFLVSFYNNEISEKSEIFDDQFSVERPDGSNFTLKIRSTKLEDSAMYFCASRRDRGNTGELFFGEGSRLTVL.

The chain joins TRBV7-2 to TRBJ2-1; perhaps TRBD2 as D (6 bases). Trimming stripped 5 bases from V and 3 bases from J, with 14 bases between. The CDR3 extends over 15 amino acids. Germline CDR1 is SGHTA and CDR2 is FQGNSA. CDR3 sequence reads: CASSGRDFYYNEQFF. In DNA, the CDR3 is TGTGCCAGCAGCGGACGGGACTTTTACTACAATGAGCAGTTCTTC.

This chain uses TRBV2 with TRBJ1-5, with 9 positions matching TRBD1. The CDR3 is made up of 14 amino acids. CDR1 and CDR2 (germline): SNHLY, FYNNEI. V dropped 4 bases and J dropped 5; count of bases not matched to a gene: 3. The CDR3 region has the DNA TGTGCCAGCAGTGCCGGGACAGGGTATCAGCCCCAGCATTTT. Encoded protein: CASSAGTGYQPQHF.

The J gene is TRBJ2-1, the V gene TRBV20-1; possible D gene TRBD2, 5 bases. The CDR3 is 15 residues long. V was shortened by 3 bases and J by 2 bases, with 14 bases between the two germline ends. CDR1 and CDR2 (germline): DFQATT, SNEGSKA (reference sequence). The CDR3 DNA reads TGCAGTGCTAGTGGATTGCCGGGAACCTACAATGAGCAGTTCTTC. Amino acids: CSASGLPGTYNEQFF.

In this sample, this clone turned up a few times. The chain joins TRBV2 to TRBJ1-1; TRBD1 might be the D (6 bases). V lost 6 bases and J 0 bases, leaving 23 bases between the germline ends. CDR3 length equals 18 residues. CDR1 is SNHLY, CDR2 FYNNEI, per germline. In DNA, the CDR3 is TGTGCCAGCAGGGAATTGACAGGTCGGGGTTTCATGAACACTGAAGCTTTCTTT. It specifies CASRELTGRGFMNTEAFF.

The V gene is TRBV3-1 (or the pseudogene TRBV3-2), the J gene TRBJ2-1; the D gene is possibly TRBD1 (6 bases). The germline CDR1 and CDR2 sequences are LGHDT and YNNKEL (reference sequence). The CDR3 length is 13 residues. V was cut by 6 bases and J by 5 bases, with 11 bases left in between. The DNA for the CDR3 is TGTGCCAGCAGACTTACAGGGAACAATGAGCAGTTCTTC. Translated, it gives CASRLTGNNEQFF.

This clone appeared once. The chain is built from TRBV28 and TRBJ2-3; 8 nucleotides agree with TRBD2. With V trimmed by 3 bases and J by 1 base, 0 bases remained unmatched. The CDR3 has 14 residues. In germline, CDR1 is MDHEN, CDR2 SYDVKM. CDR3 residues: CASSFSGGTDTQYF. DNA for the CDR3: TGTGCCAGCAGTTTTAGCGGGGGCACAGATACGCAGTATTTT.

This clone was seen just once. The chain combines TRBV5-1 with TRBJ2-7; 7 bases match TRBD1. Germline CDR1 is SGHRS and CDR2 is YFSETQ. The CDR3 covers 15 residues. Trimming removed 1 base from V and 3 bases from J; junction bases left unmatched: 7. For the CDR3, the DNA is TGCGCCAGCAGCTTGAGTACAGGGGTGGGCTACGAGCAGTACTTC. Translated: CASSLSTGVGYEQYF.

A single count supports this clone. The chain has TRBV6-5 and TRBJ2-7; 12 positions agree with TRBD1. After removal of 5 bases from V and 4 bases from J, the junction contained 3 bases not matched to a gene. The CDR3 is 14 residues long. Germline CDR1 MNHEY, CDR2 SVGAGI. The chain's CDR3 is CASSPGQGAYEQYF. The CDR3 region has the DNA TGTGCCAGCAGTCCGGGACAGGGGGCTTACGAGCAGTACTTC.

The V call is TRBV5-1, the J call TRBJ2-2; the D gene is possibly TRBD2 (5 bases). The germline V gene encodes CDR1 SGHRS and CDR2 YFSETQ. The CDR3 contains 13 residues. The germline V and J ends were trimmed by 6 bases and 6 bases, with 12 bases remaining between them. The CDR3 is CASTREIPGELFF. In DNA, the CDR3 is TGCGCCAGCACGAGGGAGATACCCGGGGAGCTGTTTTTT.

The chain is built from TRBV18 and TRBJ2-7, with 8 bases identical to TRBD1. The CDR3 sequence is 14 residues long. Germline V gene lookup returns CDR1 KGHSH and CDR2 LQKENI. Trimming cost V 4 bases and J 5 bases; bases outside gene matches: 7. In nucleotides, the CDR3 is TGTGCCAGCTCACGACAGGGGAGCGTGGACGAGCAGTACTTC. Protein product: CASSRQGSVDEQYF. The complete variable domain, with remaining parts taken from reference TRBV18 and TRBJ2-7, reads NAGVMQNPRHLVRRRGQEARLRCSPMKGHSHVYWYRQLPEEGLKFMVYLQKENIIDESGMPKERFSAEFPKEGPSILRIQQVVRGDSAAYFCASSRQGSVDEQYFGPGTRLTVT.

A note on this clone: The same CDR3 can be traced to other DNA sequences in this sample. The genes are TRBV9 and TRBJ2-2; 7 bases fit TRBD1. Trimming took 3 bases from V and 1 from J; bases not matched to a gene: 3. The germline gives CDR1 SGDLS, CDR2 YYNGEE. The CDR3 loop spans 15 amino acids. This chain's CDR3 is CASSARQGNTGELFF. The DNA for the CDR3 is TGTGCCAGCAGCGCCCGACAGGGGAACACCGGGGAGCTGTTTTTT.

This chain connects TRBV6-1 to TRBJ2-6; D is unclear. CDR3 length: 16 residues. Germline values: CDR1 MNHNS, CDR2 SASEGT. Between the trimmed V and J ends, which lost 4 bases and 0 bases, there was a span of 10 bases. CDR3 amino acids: CASSAVPNSGANVLTF. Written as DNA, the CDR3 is TGTGCCAGCAGTGCGGTCCCGAACTCTGGGGCCAACGTCCTGACTTTC.

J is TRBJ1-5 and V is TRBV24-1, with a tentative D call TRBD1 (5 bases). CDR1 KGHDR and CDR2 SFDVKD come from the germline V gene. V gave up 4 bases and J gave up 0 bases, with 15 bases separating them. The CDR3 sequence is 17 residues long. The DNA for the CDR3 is TGTGCCACCAGTGACCCTCGACGGGGGAATAGCAATCAGCCCCAGCATTTT. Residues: CATSDPRRGNSNQPQHF.

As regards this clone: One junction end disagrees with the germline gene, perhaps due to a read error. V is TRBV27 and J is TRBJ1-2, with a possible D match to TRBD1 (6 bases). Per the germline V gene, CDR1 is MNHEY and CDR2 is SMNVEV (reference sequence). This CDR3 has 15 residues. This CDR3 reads CASSLSAGQHYGYTF. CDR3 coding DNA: TGTGCCAGCAGCTTATCCGCCGGACAGCACTATGGCTACACCTTC.